One and the same sample provided the 11 T cell receptor beta chains below, sequenced in a study of blood T cell repertoires in COVID-19. Assay: immunoSEQ multiplex PCR; the TCRdb copy retains only in-frame clones and omits some. The sample yields a few hundred thousand clones, 75% to 90% seen once. The sample comprised PBMCs or T cells enriched from blood (not recorded which). The origin of the receptors is a young man who had recovered from COVID-19.

The V and J genes are TRBV7-9 and TRBJ2-1; the match to TRBD1 covers 9 bases. Per the germline V gene, CDR1 is SEHNR and CDR2 is FQNEAQ (reference sequence). CDR3 size: 15 residues. Trimming cost V 5 bases and J 5 bases; bases outside gene matches: 7. The CDR3 bases are TGTGCCAGCAGCCCCGGGACAGGGAGGGACAATGAGCAGTTCTTC. It yields the protein CASSPGTGRDNEQFF.

This clone showed up just a few times. This sequence joins TRBV13 and TRBJ2-7, with 11 bases lining up with TRBD1. CDR1 and CDR2 from the germline V gene are PRHDT and FYEKMQ (reference sequence). With V trimmed by 5 bases and J by 6 bases, 15 bases remained unmatched. This CDR3 is 17 amino acids long. The CDR3 sequence is CASSLVEIGQGAAEQYF. The CDR3 DNA reads as TGTGCCAGCAGCCTAGTGGAGATAGGACAGGGGGCGGCCGAGCAGTACTTC. The full variable domain, in which reference TRBV13 and TRBJ2-7 provide the parts outside the CDR3, is AAGVIQSPRHLIKEKRETATLKCYPIPRHDTVYWYQQGPGQDPQFLISFYEKMQSDKGSIPDRFSAQQFSDYHSELNMSSLELGDSALYFCASSLVEIGQGAAEQYFGPGTRLTVT.

This clone is a singleton in its sample. CDR3 in DNA: TGTGCCAGCAGCTTAGGCCGCATTGTAGAAGAGACCCAGTACTTC. Translated: CASSLGRIVEETQYF. The chain couples TRBV7-9 to TRBJ2-5; D is unresolved. Germline CDR1 reads SEHNR; CDR2 reads FQNEAQ (reference sequence). CDR3 length equals 15 residues. With 1 base removed from V and 3 bases from J, the gap between germline ends came to 12 bases.

This rearrangement joins TRBV30 to TRBJ1-2; 7 nucleotides align to TRBD1. Per the germline V gene, CDR1 is GTSNPN and CDR2 is SVGIG (reference sequence). This CDR3 comprises 16 residues. V was pared by 3 bases and J by 1 base, with 11 bases of the junction left unmatched. The CDR3 DNA sequence: TGTGCCTGGAGGCCGGGACAGAGTAATTTTAACTATGGCTACACCTTC. This sequence encodes CAWRPGQSNFNYGYTF.

The chain is built from TRBV7-2 and TRBJ2-7, with 11 bases matching TRBD1. Germline values: CDR1 SGHTA, CDR2 FQGNSA. The CDR3 is 15 amino acids. The ends lost 4 bases at V and 2 bases at J; junction bases unmatched: 4. The CDR3 DNA reads TGTGCCAGCAGCTGGGACAGGGGGGGGACCTACGAGCAGTACTTC. Translation: CASSWDRGGTYEQYF.

The gene calls are TRBV18 and TRBJ2-2, with TRBD2 matching 7 bases. V lost 7 bases, J lost 6 bases, and 2 bases stayed unmatched. Germline V gene data show CDR1 as KGHSH and CDR2 as LQKENI. The length of the CDR3 is 12 residues. The CDR3 nucleotides are TGTGCCAGCTTAACTAGCGCCGGGGAGCTGTTTTTT. Its protein product is CASLTSAGELFF.

The chain couples TRBV29-1 to TRBJ1-5; 7 bases are shared with TRBD1. Germline V gene data show CDR1 as SQVTM and CDR2 as ANQGSEA. CDR3 size: 14 residues. Trimming took 4 bases from V and 5 from J; bases not matched to a gene: 8. In nucleotides, the CDR3 is TGCAGCGTTGGGGACAGCAGCCCGCATCAGCCCCAGCATTTT. Its translation is CSVGDSSPHQPQHF.

The gene calls are TRBV9 and TRBJ2-1; 11 bases are shared with TRBD2. The trim removed 1 base at V and 6 bases at J, leaving 3 bases unmatched. Germline CDR1 is SGDLS and CDR2 is YYNGEE. This CDR3 spans 15 amino acids. CDR3 residues: CASSVRLAGINEQFF. The CDR3 DNA is TGTGCCAGCAGCGTAAGACTAGCGGGAATCAATGAGCAGTTCTTC.

This clone was counted a few times. The genes are TRBV7-9 and TRBJ1-5; 8 bases are a match to TRBD1. J gave up 0 bases and V 1 base, and 5 bases lay outside the gene matches. Germline CDR1 is SEHNR and CDR2 is FQNEAQ (reference sequence). This CDR3 has 17 amino acids. This chain's CDR3 is CASSLGGTGFSNQPQHF. CDR3 coding DNA: TGTGCCAGCAGCTTAGGGGGGACAGGATTTAGCAATCAGCCCCAGCATTTT. Full variable domain (rest looked up from reference TRBV7-9 and TRBJ1-5): DTGVSQNPRHKITKRGQNVTFRCDPISEHNRLYWYRQTLGQGPEFLTYFQNEAQLEKSRLLSDRFSAERPKGSFSTLEIQRTEQGDSAMYLCASSLGGTGFSNQPQHFGDGTRLSIL.

The chain recombines TRBV3-1 (or the pseudogene TRBV3-2) with TRBJ1-3; D is undetermined. Germline loops: CDR1 LGHDT, CDR2 YNNKEL (reference sequence). The CDR3 spans 14 residues. With 2 bases removed from V and 0 bases from J, the gap between germline ends came to 5 bases. The CDR3 coding sequence is TGTGCCAGCAGCCAAACAGTCTCTGGAAACACCATATATTTT. As protein: CASSQTVSGNTIYF.

The V and J genes are TRBV28 and TRBJ1-1; the D gene is possibly TRBD1 (5 bases). This CDR3 is built from 14 residues. Per germline, CDR1 MDHEN and CDR2 SYDVKM. The ends were cut back, 3 bases at V and 0 bases at J, with 8 bases in the middle. CDR3 in amino acids: CASSFTGMNTEAFF. CDR3 in DNA: TGTGCCAGCAGTTTTACAGGTATGAACACTGAAGCTTTCTTT. The full variable domain, completed using reference TRBV28 and TRBJ1-1, is DVKVTQSSRYLVKRTGEKVFLECVQDMDHENMFWYRQDPGLGLRLIYFSYDVKMKEKGDIPEGYSVSREKKERFSLILESASTNQTSMYLCASSFTGMNTEAFFGQGTRLTVV.